A selection of T cell receptor beta chains follows, all from one sample in a study of beta chain features in type 1 diabetes. Sequenced by immunoSEQ multiplex PCR; TCRdb stores in-frame clones only, minus some. The table has 500,000 to 650,000 clones, around 11% seen once. Specimen: naive CD4+ T cells from blood. These receptors were collected from a man aged 30 to 39 with type 1 diabetes. Both conserved end residues are part of each CDR3. The D gene is left open where the match is weak. Some rows have no size entry. The others give once, few or many, or a class for an expanded clone.

>TRBD1|TRBJ1-2|few|TRBV5-4
TGTGCCAGCAGCTTGGGGGGACCGGGACAGGGGTCCTATGGCTACACCTTC
CASSLGGPGQGSYGYTF
>TRBD1|TRBJ1-2|few|TRBV18
TGTGCCAGCTCACCCCTGACAGGGGGGGATGGCTACACCTTC
CASSPLTGGDGYTF
>NA|TRBJ2-2|few|TRBV11-1
TGTGCCAGCAGCTTATCGGCCACCGGGGAGCTGTTTTTT
CASSLSATGELFF
>NA|TRBJ2-7|NA|TRBV5-1
TGCGCCAGCAGCCCAAACGGGGACGTAGCCTACGAGCAGTACTTC
CASSPNGDVAYEQYF
>NA|TRBJ1-2|NA|TRBV29-1
TGCAGCGTTGGGGCAGGGCCCGATGGCTACACCTTC
CSVGAGPDGYTF
>NA|TRBJ1-1|NA|TRBV12-5
TGTGCTAGTGGGCCGGCGTGGAACACTGAAGCTTTCTTT
CASGPAWNTEAFF
>TRBD1|TRBJ1-2|few|TRBV13
TGTGCCAGCAGCTGGGACAGGGCCCTGGACTATGGCTACACCTTC
CASSWDRALDYGYTF
>NA|TRBJ1-6|NA|TRBV6-5
TGTGCCAGCAGTTACGGGCAGGGCGGGTCACCCCTCCACTTT
CASSYGQGGSPLHF
>TRBD1|TRBJ1-5|few|TRBV28
TGTGCCAGCAGCCCTGGACAGGCGAATCAGCCCCAGCATTTT
CASSPGQANQPQHF
>NA|TRBJ2-5|few|TRBV28
TGTGCCAGCAGGTCCGGATGGGGAATAGGTACATATGGCCAGTACTTC
CASRSGWGIGTYGQYF
>TRBD1|TRBJ2-7|NA|TRBV19
TGTGCCAGTAGGCCCACAGGGGGCCAGTACGAGCAGTACTTC
CASRPTGGQYEQYF
>NA|TRBJ2-7|few|TRBV11-3
TGTGCCAGCAGCCCCGGACGAACCTACGAGCAGTACTTC
CASSPGRTYEQYF
>TRBD1|TRBJ1-3|few|TRBV18
TGTGCCAGCTCAACCCAGGGGGAACATGGAAACACCATATATTTT
CASSTQGEHGNTIYF
>TRBD1|TRBJ2-1|NA|TRBV10-3
TGTGCCATCAGTGTGACAGGGGGTTACGATGAGCAGTTCTTC
CAISVTGGYDEQFF
>TRBD2|TRBJ2-1|few|TRBV13
TGTGCCAGCAGCTTGGGGGGGTCCACCTACAATGAGCAGTTCTTC
CASSLGGSTYNEQFF
>NA|TRBJ1-1|NA|TRBV9
TGTGCCAGCAGCGTAGTCACTCTCATGAACACTGAAGCTTTCTTT
CASSVVTLMNTEAFF
>NA|TRBJ1-4|few|TRBV10-3
TGTGCCATCAGTGACCGGGGTGAGAGGGAAAAACTGTTTTTT
CAISDRGEREKLFF
>NA|TRBJ1-4|NA|TRBV4-3
TGCGCCAGCAGCCAAGATCTAGGCAGGGGATCGACTAATGAAAAACTGTTTTTT
CASSQDLGRGSTNEKLFF
>NA|TRBJ2-4|NA|TRBV29-1
TGCAGCGTTGCAGGGGCCGGTACCAAAAACATTCAGTACTTC
CSVAGAGTKNIQYF
>NA|TRBJ2-7|NA|TRBV27
TGTGCCAGCAGTCCCAGACTGGCACGATACGAGCAGTACTTC
CASSPRLARYEQYF
>NA|TRBJ1-2|few|TRBV9
TGTGCCAGCAGCGATGCGCGGGGCTTCCTTACTTTCTCCTATGGCTACACCTTC
CASSDARGFLTFSYGYTF
>NA|TRBJ2-1|NA|TRBV10-3
TGTGCCATCAGTGAGGGAGGGAGGACAGATTACAATGAGCAGTTCTTC
CAISEGGRTDYNEQFF
>NA|TRBJ2-2|NA|TRBV27
TGTGCCAGCAGTTTAAGTTTTCGGTCGGCAACAGGGTCCACCGGGGAGCTGTTTTTT
CASSLSFRSATGSTGELFF
>NA|TRBJ1-6|NA|TRBV2
TGTGCCAGCAGTGAAAGACCTTATAATTCACCCCTCCACTTT
CASSERPYNSPLHF
>TRBD1|TRBJ2-2|NA|TRBV29-1
TGCAGCGTGGGACAGGGGAACACCGGGGAGCTGTTTTTT
CSVGQGNTGELFF
>NA|TRBJ2-7|NA|TRBV27
TGTGCCAGCAGGAGGGGATACGAGCAGTACTTC
CASRRGYEQYF
>NA|TRBJ2-1|few|TRBV7-2
TGTGCCAGCAGCTTAATAGGGACGGTCTACAATGAGCAGTTCTTC
CASSLIGTVYNEQFF
>NA|TRBJ2-7|few|TRBV19
TGTGCCAGTAGCCGATCAAAGGACTACGAGCAGTACTTC
CASSRSKDYEQYF
>TRBD1|TRBJ1-4|few|TRBV11-2
TGTGCCAGCAGCCCCGGGACAGGGGGCGAGAAACTGTTTTTT
CASSPGTGGEKLFF
>TRBD1|TRBJ1-4|few|TRBV7-3
TGTGCCAGCAGTCGTTCAGGGGGCCGTAATGAAAAACTGTTTTTT
CASSRSGGRNEKLFF
>TRBD2|TRBJ2-3|few|TRBV7-2
TGTGCCAGCAGCACGGGACTAGCGGGGATCACAGATACGCAGTATTTT
CASSTGLAGITDTQYF
>NA|TRBJ1-1|NA|TRBV29-1
TGCAGCGTTGCACAGCCTTTGAACACTGAAGCTTTCTTT
CSVAQPLNTEAFF
>TRBD1|TRBJ1-2|few|TRBV4-3
TGCGCCAGCAGCCAAGCGGAGGACAGGGTGAATGGCTACACCTTC
CASSQAEDRVNGYTF
>TRBD2|TRBJ2-1|few|TRBV19
TGTGCCAGTAGTTCGCTAGCGGGGGGCCGATTCGGTGAGCAGTTCTTC
CASSSLAGGRFGEQFF
>NA|TRBJ2-7|NA|TRBV7-2
TGTGCCAGCAGCCCCCCGACAGGCTCCTACGAGCAGTACTTC
CASSPPTGSYEQYF
>NA|TRBJ1-5|few|TRBV27
TGTGCCAGCAGTTTATACCACGGACGGGAGTATCAGCCCCAGCATTTT
CASSLYHGREYQPQHF
>NA|TRBJ2-7|NA|TRBV29-1
TGCAGCGTTTCTACCCCGGGACATAGAAGCTCCTACGAGCAGTACTTC
CSVSTPGHRSSYEQYF
>TRBD1|TRBJ2-3|few|TRBV7-2
TGTGCCAGCAGAACAGGGGGCAGCCCAGATACGCAGTATTTT
CASRTGGSPDTQYF
>TRBD1|TRBJ2-2|few|TRBV7-9
TGTGCCAGCAGCTTAAGGCCACGACAGGGCACCGGGGAGCTGTTTTTT
CASSLRPRQGTGELFF
>TRBD1|TRBJ2-2|few|TRBV28
TGTGCCAGCAGGGGACGACAGGGTAACACCGGGGAGCTGTTTTTT
CASRGRQGNTGELFF
>TRBD1|TRBJ1-3|NA|TRBV6-5
TGTGCCAGCAGTAATTACAGGGGATCTGGAAACACCATATATTTT
CASSNYRGSGNTIYF
>NA|TRBJ2-7|few|TRBV30
TGTGCCTGGAGTGTACGAACAGTTTCCGAGCAGTACTTC
CAWSVRTVSEQYF
>NA|TRBJ1-6|few|TRBV13
TGTGCCAGCAGCTCAGGACGGTATAATTCACCCCTCCACTTT
CASSSGRYNSPLHF
>NA|TRBJ2-7|NA|TRBV6-1
TGTGCCAGCAGCCCCAGCTACGAGCAGTACTTC
CASSPSYEQYF
>NA|TRBJ2-2|NA|TRBV28
TGTGCCAGCAGTTTTAGGACCGGGGAGCTGTTTTTT
CASSFRTGELFF
>NA|TRBJ2-1|NA|TRBV12-5
TGTGCTAGTGACTGGTCCACCTCCACGGCGAGCTCCTACAATGAGCAGTTCTTC
CASDWSTSTASSYNEQFF
>NA|TRBJ1-6|NA|TRBV6-5
TGTGCCAGCAGTTACGTTTCAGGGAACAATTCACCCCTCCACTTT
CASSYVSGNNSPLHF
>NA|TRBJ1-4|few|TRBV6-1
TGTGCCAGCAGAGTCGGGTTTAATGAAAAACTGTTTTTT
CASRVGFNEKLFF
>TRBD1|TRBJ1-1|few|TRBV18
TGTGCCAGCTCACCAAGACAGGGCCCGGAGAACACTGAAGCTTTCTTT
CASSPRQGPENTEAFF
>TRBD2|TRBJ2-3|NA|TRBV18
TGTGCCAGCATCCCCGGGACTAGCGGGTACACAGATACGCAGTATTTT
CASIPGTSGYTDTQYF
>NA|TRBJ2-5|few|TRBV18
TGTGCCAGCTCAGAGGCTTCGAGGGAGACCCAGTACTTC
CASSEASRETQYF
>NA|TRBJ1-1|NA|TRBV14
TGTGCCAGCAGCCTCACAGGAGCGGGGACTGAAGCTTTCTTT
CASSLTGAGTEAFF
>TRBD1|TRBJ2-7|NA|TRBV10-3
TGTGCCATCAGCGACCGGGACAGGGGATTTTACGAGCAGTACTTC
CAISDRDRGFYEQYF
>TRBD2|TRBJ2-6|few|TRBV5-4
TGTGCCAGCAGTCCCCCCATGGGAGGGTTCAACGTCCTGACTTTC
CASSPPMGGFNVLTF
>TRBD1|TRBJ2-5|NA|TRBV27
TGTGCCACCGGTACCGCCCCAGGGGGCGCGGAGGAGACCCAGTACTTC
CATGTAPGGAEETQYF
>NA|TRBJ2-3|NA|TRBV4-3
TGCGCCAGCAGCCAAGATCTTGTAACTACCACAGATACGCAGTATTTT
CASSQDLVTTTDTQYF
>TRBD1|TRBJ2-1|few|TRBV5-1
TGCGCCAGCCGAGGGGACAGCTCCTACAATGAGCAGTTCTTC
CASRGDSSYNEQFF
>NA|TRBJ2-2|few|TRBV12-5
TGTGCTAGTGGTTGGGGTACCGGGGAGCTGTTTTTT
CASGWGTGELFF
>TRBD1|TRBJ2-2|NA|TRBV29-1
TGCAGCGTGGGGACAGGGCATGGGGGAACCGGGGAGCTGTTTTTT
CSVGTGHGGTGELFF